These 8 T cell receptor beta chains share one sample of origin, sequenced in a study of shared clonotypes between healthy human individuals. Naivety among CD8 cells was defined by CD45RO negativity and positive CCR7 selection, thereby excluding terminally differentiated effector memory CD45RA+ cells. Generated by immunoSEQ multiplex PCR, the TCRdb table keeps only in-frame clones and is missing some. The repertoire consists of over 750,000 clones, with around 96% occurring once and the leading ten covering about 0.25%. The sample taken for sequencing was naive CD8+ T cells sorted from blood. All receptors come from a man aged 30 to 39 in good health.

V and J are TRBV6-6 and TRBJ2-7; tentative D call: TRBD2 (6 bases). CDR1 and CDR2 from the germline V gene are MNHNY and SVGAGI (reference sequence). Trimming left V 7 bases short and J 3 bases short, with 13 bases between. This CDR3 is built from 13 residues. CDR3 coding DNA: TGTGCCAGCACCCGGAACGGGGGCTACGAGCAGTACTTC. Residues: CASTRNGGYEQYF.

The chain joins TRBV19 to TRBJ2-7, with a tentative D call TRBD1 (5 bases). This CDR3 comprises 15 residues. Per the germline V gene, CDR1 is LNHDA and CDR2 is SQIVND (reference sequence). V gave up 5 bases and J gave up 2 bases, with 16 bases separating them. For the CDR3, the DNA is TGTGCCAGTAGTGTCCGACAGACCCCAACCTACGAGCAGTACTTC. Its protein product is CASSVRQTPTYEQYF.

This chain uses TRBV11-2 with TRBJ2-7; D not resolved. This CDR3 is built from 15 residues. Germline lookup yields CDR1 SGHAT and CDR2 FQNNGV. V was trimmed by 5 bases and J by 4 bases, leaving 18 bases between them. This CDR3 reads CASSNGRNARYEQYF. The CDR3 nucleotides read TGTGCCAGCAGCAATGGGCGGAATGCCCGTTACGAGCAGTACTTC. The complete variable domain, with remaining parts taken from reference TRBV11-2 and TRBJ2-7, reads EAGVAQSPRYKIIEKRQSVAFWCNPISGHATLYWYQQILGQGPKLLIQFQNNGVVDDSQLPKDRFSAERLKGVDSTLKIQPAKLEDSAVYLCASSNGRNARYEQYFGPGTRLTVT.

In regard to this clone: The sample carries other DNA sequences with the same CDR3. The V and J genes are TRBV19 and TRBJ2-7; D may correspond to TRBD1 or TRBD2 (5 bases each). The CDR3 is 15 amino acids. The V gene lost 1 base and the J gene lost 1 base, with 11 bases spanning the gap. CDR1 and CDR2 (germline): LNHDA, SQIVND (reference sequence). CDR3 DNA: TGTGCCAGTAGTATAGGCCAGGGAGCGTCCTACGAGCAGTACTTC. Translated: CASSIGQGASYEQYF.

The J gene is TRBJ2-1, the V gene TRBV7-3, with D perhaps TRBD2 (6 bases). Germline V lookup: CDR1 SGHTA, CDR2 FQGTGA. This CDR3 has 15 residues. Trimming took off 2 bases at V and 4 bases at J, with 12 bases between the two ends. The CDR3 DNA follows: TGTGCCAGCAGCTTAGGATGGGAGGAATACAATGAGCAGTTCTTC. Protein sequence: CASSLGWEEYNEQFF.

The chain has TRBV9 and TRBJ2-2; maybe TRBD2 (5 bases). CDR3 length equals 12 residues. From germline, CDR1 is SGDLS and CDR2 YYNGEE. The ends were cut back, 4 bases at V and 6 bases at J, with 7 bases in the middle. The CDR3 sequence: CASSSGSGELFF. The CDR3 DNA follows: TGTGCCAGCAGCTCGGGGTCCGGGGAGCTGTTTTTT.

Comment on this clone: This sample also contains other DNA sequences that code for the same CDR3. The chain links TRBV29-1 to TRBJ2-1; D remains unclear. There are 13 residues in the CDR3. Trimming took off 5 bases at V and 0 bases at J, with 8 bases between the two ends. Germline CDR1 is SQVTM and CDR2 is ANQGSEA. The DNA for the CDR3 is TGCAGCGTTCGGGTGAGCTCCTACAATGAGCAGTTCTTC. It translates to CSVRVSSYNEQFF.

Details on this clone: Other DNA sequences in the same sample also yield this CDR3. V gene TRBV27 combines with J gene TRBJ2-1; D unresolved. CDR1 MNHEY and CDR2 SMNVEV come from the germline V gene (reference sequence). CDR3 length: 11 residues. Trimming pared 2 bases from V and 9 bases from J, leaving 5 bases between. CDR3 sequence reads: CASSLGTEQFF. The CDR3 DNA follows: TGTGCCAGCAGTTTAGGTACTGAGCAGTTCTTC.